The clone carrying this T cell receptor (beta chain) was recorded a few times. Its specificity is unknown. These data are taken from a study of T cells after yellow fever vaccination. Broader study findings: There was a small share of clonotypes that showed up in both the CD4 and CD8 compartments.

V lost 2 bases to trimming and J lost 3 bases; unmatched junction nucleotides: 5. Germline loops: CDR1 SGHRS, CDR2 YFSETQ. The CDR3 is 15 residues long. Synthesis of TCR cDNA relied on 5'RACE template switching, which attached a universal primer site and UMIs. MiXCR, applied by TCRdb to the 5' RACE reads, yields one record per CDR3 protein. In the table there are some 340,000 distinct CDR3 sequences, roughly 10% of which are singletons. The TCR originated in a man younger than 30 who received the YFV17D yellow fever vaccine. This chain uses TRBV5-1 with TRBJ2-3; 8 nucleotides match TRBD1. Sequenced material: CD4+ T cells sorted from PBMCs, taken 45 days after the yellow fever booster vaccination. The CDR3, as DNA: TGCGCCAGCAGCTTCGACAGGGGCCTAACAGATACGCAGTATTTT. Translated: CASSFDRGLTDTQYF.